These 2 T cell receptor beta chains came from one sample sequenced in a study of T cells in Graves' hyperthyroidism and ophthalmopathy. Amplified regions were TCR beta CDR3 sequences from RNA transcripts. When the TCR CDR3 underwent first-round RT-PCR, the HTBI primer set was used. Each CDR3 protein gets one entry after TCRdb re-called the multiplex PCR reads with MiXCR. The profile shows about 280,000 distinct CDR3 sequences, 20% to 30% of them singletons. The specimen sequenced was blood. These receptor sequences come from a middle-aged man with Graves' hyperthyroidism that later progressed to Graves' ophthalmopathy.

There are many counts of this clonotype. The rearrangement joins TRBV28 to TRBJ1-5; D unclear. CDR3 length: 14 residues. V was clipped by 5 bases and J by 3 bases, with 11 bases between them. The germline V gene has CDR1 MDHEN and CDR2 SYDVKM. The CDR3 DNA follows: TGTGCCAGCAGTGAAAGGGCACCCAATCAGCCCCAGCATTTT. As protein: CASSERAPNQPQHF.

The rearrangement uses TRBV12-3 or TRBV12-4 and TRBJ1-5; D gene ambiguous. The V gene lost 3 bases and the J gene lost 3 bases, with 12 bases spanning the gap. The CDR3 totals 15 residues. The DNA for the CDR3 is TGTGCCAGCAGTTTGGGATCCAAGTACAATCAGCCCCAGCATTTT. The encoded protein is CASSLGSKYNQPQHF.